The 18 T cell receptor beta chains reported below all come from one sample, sequenced in a study of early T cells in non-severe SARS-CoV-2 infection. MiXCR, applied by TCRdb to the 5' RACE reads, yields one record per CDR3 protein. The profile shows approximately 56,000 distinct CDR3 sequences, less than 15% of them singletons. Sequencing was performed on whole blood, taken at baseline. The receptors stem from an adult who was a healthcare worker with PCR-confirmed SARS-CoV-2 infection or an uninfected control (not recorded which).

This clonotype was observed a handful of times. This chain connects TRBV5-6 to TRBJ2-4, with D possibly matching TRBD2 (5 bases). This CDR3 has 14 amino acids. V lost 2 bases, J lost 2 bases, and 8 bases lay in between. CDR1 and CDR2 (germline): SGHDT, YYEEEE. The CDR3 nucleotides are TGTGCCAGCAGCTTTCGGGGAACCAAAAACATTCAGTACTTC. Its translation is CASSFRGTKNIQYF.

This clonotype was counted at least ten times. V and J are TRBV10-3 and TRBJ2-1; D may be TRBD1 (5 bases). The CDR3 totals 15 residues. With 3 bases removed from V and 3 bases from J, the gap between germline ends came to 12 bases. In germline, CDR1 is ENHRY, CDR2 SYGVKD. The CDR3 reads CAISDVRTSYNEQFF. The CDR3 DNA sequence: TGTGCCATCAGTGACGTTAGGACAAGCTACAATGAGCAGTTCTTC.

This clonotype appeared many times. The J gene is TRBJ2-7, the V gene TRBV28; 7 nucleotides match TRBD1. The CDR3 covers 13 residues. With V trimmed by 2 bases and J by 4 bases, 2 bases remained unmatched. Per the germline V gene, CDR1 is MDHEN and CDR2 is SYDVKM. Here the CDR3 reads CASSLGTAYEQYF. CDR3 bases: TGTGCCAGCAGTTTAGGGACAGCGTACGAGCAGTACTTC. Based on the CDR3 plus reference TRBV28 and TRBJ2-7, the full variable domain is DVKVTQSSRYLVKRTGEKVFLECVQDMDHENMFWYRQDPGLGLRLIYFSYDVKMKEKGDIPEGYSVSREKKERFSLILESASTNQTSMYLCASSLGTAYEQYFGPGTRLTVT.

V and J are TRBV2 and TRBJ2-1; 12 nucleotides line up with TRBD2. V was pared by 2 bases and J by 5 bases, with 7 bases of the junction left unmatched. There are 17 residues in the CDR3. In germline, CDR1 is SNHLY, CDR2 FYNNEI. CDR3 loop: CASSERLAGGPHNEQFF. The CDR3 coding sequence is TGTGCCAGCAGTGAAAGGCTAGCGGGAGGGCCCCACAATGAGCAGTTCTTC.

This clonotype was picked up many times. CDR3 nucleotides: TGTGCCAGCAGCCCTGGGACAGGGAGGGGAACCGGGGAGCTGTTTTTT. Its translation is CASSPGTGRGTGELFF. This rearrangement joins TRBV2 to TRBJ2-2; 9 nucleotides agree with TRBD1. Germline V lookup: CDR1 SNHLY, CDR2 FYNNEI. This CDR3 region has 16 residues. V shed 6 bases and J 5 bases; nucleotides not matched to a gene: 10.

By share of the sample, this clonotype is medium-sized. This chain links TRBV11-2 with TRBJ2-1; TRBD2 matches at 15 bases. V gave up 5 bases and J gave up 6 bases; unmatched junction bases: 2. Germline V lookup: CDR1 SGHAT, CDR2 FQNNGV. The CDR3 covers 15 residues. The CDR3 bases are TGTGCCAGCAGCCGGACTAGCGGGAGGGCCAATGAGCAGTTCTTC. Its protein product is CASSRTSGRANEQFF.

The CDR3 coding sequence is TGTGCCAGCAGCTTGGGAGGGAGGGCTGAGCAGTTCTTC. Translated: CASSLGGRAEQFF. This chain links TRBV5-6 with TRBJ2-1; 7 nucleotides agree with TRBD2. This CDR3 contains 13 residues. Germline V gene data show CDR1 as SGHDT and CDR2 as YYEEEE. J was trimmed by 9 bases and V by 0 bases; bases with no gene match: 3.

In this sample, this clonotype turned up many times. The V call is TRBV12-5, the J call TRBJ2-1, with TRBD2 identical over 8 bases. Per the germline V gene, CDR1 is LGHNT and CDR2 is FRNRAP. V was pared by 6 bases and J by 8 bases, with 12 bases of the junction left unmatched. This CDR3 is 15 amino acids long. CDR3 residues: CASGPREGGGDEQFF. CDR3 DNA sequence: TGTGCTAGTGGCCCCCGGGAGGGCGGTGGGGATGAGCAGTTCTTC.

This chain joins TRBV2 and TRBJ2-3, with TRBD1 matching over 9 bases. Germline lookup yields CDR1 SNHLY and CDR2 FYNNEI. The CDR3 loop spans 15 amino acids. V shed 3 bases and J 1 base; nucleotides not matched to a gene: 2. The CDR3 loop is CASSDRTGGTDTQYF. The CDR3 DNA reads as TGTGCCAGCAGTGACAGGACAGGGGGCACAGATACGCAGTATTTT.

This clonotype was counted a few times. V usage is TRBV7-6 and J usage is TRBJ2-2, with D perhaps being TRBD1 or TRBD2 (5 bases each). Germline V gene sequence: CDR1 SGHVS, CDR2 FNYEAQ. V was pared by 6 bases and J by 1 base, with 9 bases between. CDR3 length equals 14 residues. Here the CDR3 reads CASRRDGNTGELFF. As DNA, the CDR3 is TGTGCCAGCAGACGGGACGGGAACACCGGGGAGCTGTTTTTT.

This clonotype was seen only a few times. CDR3 residues: CASSLTGGGYNEQFF. The CDR3 bases are TGTGCCAGCAGCTTAACGGGGGGAGGCTACAATGAGCAGTTCTTC. The chain couples TRBV7-3 to TRBJ2-1; possibly TRBD2 for D (6 bases). The germline gives CDR1 SGHTA, CDR2 FQGTGA. The CDR3 has 15 residues. V lost 0 bases and J lost 3, with 9 bases in between.

In this sample, this clonotype turned up many times. The rearrangement links TRBV29-1 to TRBJ2-3, with D perhaps matching TRBD2 (6 bases). V lost 7 bases and J lost 0, with 14 bases in between. This CDR3 has 14 amino acids. Germline-derived CDR1 and CDR2 are SQVTM and ANQGSEA. The CDR3 DNA is TGCAGCGCCGGAAGGACTACTAGCACAGATACGCAGTATTTT. Its translation is CSAGRTTSTDTQYF.

This clonotype was detected ten times or more. The chain combines TRBV4-1 with TRBJ2-7; 10 bases fit TRBD2. CDR3 length equals 15 residues. The ends lost 2 bases at V and 6 bases at J; junction bases unmatched: 7. Germline loops: CDR1 MGHRA, CDR2 YSYEKL. CDR3 region: CASSQLPSGSSEQYF. CDR3 coding DNA: TGCGCCAGCAGCCAACTTCCTAGCGGGAGTTCCGAGCAGTACTTC.

This clonotype showed up many times. The chain links TRBV12-3 or TRBV12-4 to TRBJ1-1; 8 nucleotides align to TRBD1. The trim removed 5 bases at V and 3 bases at J, leaving 2 bases unmatched. The CDR3 has 13 residues. CDR3 loop: CASSGQGDTEAFF. CDR3 nucleotides: TGTGCCAGCAGTGGACAGGGAGACACTGAAGCTTTCTTT.

This clonotype was counted a few times. The rearrangement links TRBV3-1 to TRBJ2-7; possibly TRBD2 for D (5 bases). Germline loops: CDR1 LGHDT, CDR2 YNNKEL (reference sequence). Trimming pared 0 bases from V and 7 bases from J, leaving 13 bases between. The CDR3 runs to 14 residues. CDR3 nucleotide sequence: TGTGCCAGCAGCCAAGAAACGGACTCGCGGGAGCAGTACTTC. This sequence encodes CASSQETDSREQYF.

This sequence joins TRBV10-2 and TRBJ2-7, with D perhaps TRBD2 (5 bases). The CDR3 contains 13 residues. In germline, CDR1 is WSHSY, CDR2 SAAADI. Trimming took off 8 bases at V and 0 bases at J, with 11 bases between the two ends. The CDR3 is CASLRENSYEQYF. DNA for the CDR3: TGCGCCAGCTTGAGGGAGAACTCCTACGAGCAGTACTTC.

The V and J genes are TRBV2 and TRBJ2-7; tentatively, D is TRBD2 (6 bases). This CDR3 comprises 15 residues. The germline V gene has CDR1 SNHLY and CDR2 FYNNEI. V lost 1 base, J lost 1 base, and 11 bases lay in between. The chain's CDR3 is CASSEEASASYEQYF. The CDR3 DNA follows: TGTGCCAGCAGTGAAGAGGCTAGCGCATCCTACGAGCAGTACTTC.

In its sample, this clonotype was seen many times. The rearrangement uses TRBV20-1 and TRBJ2-1; D might be TRBD2 (6 bases). Trimming took off 0 bases at V and 4 bases at J, with 13 bases between the two ends. CDR1 and CDR2 from the germline V gene are DFQATT and SNEGSKA (reference sequence). The CDR3 length is 15 residues. CDR3 protein: CSARDPPGGYNEQFF. The CDR3 DNA reads TGCAGTGCTAGAGATCCCCCAGGAGGGTACAATGAGCAGTTCTTC.